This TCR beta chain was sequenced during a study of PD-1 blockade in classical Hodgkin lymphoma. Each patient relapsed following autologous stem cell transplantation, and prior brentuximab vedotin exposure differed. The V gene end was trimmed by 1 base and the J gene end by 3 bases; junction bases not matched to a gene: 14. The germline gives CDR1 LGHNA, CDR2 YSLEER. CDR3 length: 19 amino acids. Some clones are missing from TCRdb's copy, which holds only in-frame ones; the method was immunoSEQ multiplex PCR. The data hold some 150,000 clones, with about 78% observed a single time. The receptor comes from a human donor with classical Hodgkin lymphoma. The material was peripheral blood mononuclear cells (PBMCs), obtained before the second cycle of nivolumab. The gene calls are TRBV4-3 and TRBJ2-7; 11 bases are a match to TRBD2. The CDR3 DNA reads TGCGCCAGCAGCCAAGGGAGGCCCGTAGCGGGAGGGCCCCTCTACGAGCAGTACTTC. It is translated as CASSQGRPVAGGPLYEQYF.